This T cell receptor (beta chain) was identified during a study of cytomegalovirus exposure and HLA in healthy donors. With respect to this clone: Antigen: not known.

V lost 2 bases and J lost 4, with 11 bases in between. CDR1 and CDR2 (germline): SEHNR, FQNEAQ (reference sequence). The length of the CDR3 is 15 residues. Participants comprised healthy donors of bone marrow. Study-level results: A list of 150 to 200 TCR beta chains associated with cytomegalovirus was given. In an earlier analysis, most TCR beta V segments were productive about 90% or about 30% of the time.

The PCR contained 60 Vbeta and 13 Jbeta primers. Clones were read by immunoSEQ multiplex PCR, and TCRdb kept only the in-frame ones, dropping some. The sample consists of 100,000 to 150,000 clones, 65% to 75% of them appearing once. V usage is TRBV7-9 and J usage is TRBJ2-2; D gene uncertain. The TCR comes from a woman aged 50 to 65 in good health and CMV-seropositive. The sequencing sample was made of PBMCs. CDR3 loop: CASSLSGHITGELFF. In DNA, the CDR3 is TGTGCCAGCAGCTTATCGGGTCACATCACCGGGGAGCTGTTTTTT.